Following are 2 T cell receptor beta chains from one sample sequenced in a study of T-cell memory formation after mild COVID-19. TCRdb reprocessed the 5' RACE reads via MiXCR and lists one record per CDR3 protein. In the table there are under 200,000 distinct CDR3 sequences, 10% to 15% of which are singletons. Material for sequencing was PBMCs or a T cell subset sorted from them (not recorded which). These receptors came from a man aged 18 to 30 who had mild COVID-19 (a few samples of this study predate the infection). Cell type and time point are not known.

This clonotype occurred a few times. This rearrangement joins TRBV7-2 to TRBJ1-2; 7 bases are a match to TRBD1. Germline V gene lookup returns CDR1 SGHTA and CDR2 FQGNSA. This CDR3 spans 15 amino acids. Unmatched junction bases numbered 10, after V lost 5 bases and J lost 4 bases. CDR3 in DNA: TGTGCCAGCAGCGCGAGACAGGGACCCTTCTATGGCTACACCTTC. Translating it yields CASSARQGPFYGYTF. Based on the CDR3 plus reference TRBV7-2 and TRBJ1-2, the full variable domain is GAGVSQSPSNKVTEKGKDVELRCDPISGHTALYWYRQSLGQGLEFLIYFQGNSAPDKSGLPSDRFSAERTGGSVSTLTIQRTQQEDSAVYLCASSARQGPFYGYTFGSGTRLTVV.

This clonotype was seen only a few times. V usage is TRBV4-2 and J usage is TRBJ2-3, with 8 bases aligning to TRBD2. After removal of 5 bases from V and 3 bases from J, the junction contained 7 bases not matched to a gene. There are 15 residues in the CDR3. From germline, CDR1 is LGHNA and CDR2 YNFKEQ. Here the CDR3 DNA reads TGTGCCAGCAGCTGGCGGGGGGCCACTACAGATACGCAGTATTTT. Its translation is CASSWRGATTDTQYF.